This T cell receptor (beta chain) was recorded in a study of shared clonotypes between healthy human individuals. Study outcomes and limitations: Non-shared clonotypes had lower generation probabilities than clonotypes shared by all four sorted-subset donors. A small donor pool kept down the genetic and exposure-history diversity that was represented.

Only in-frame clones appear in the TCRdb table, and some are missing; sequencing was by immunoSEQ multiplex PCR. Of just over 2,000,000 clones in the sample, approximately 94% were seen once. Notes on this clone: Antigen unknown.

The V end was cut by 1 base, the J end by 6 bases, with 7 bases between. This CDR3 comprises 13 residues. Germline-derived CDR1 and CDR2 are MGHDK and SYGVNS. Naive CD8 cells were CD45RO-negative, positively selected for CCR7, excluding terminally differentiated effector memory CD45RA+ cells. The TCR originated in a man between 18 and 29 years old in good health. The chain uses TRBV25-1 and TRBJ2-1; D is unresolved. Sequenced input: naive CD8+ T cells sorted from blood. The CDR3 region is CASSESGLNEQFF. The CDR3 DNA reads TGTGCCAGCAGTGAATCCGGGCTCAATGAGCAGTTCTTC. The full variable domain, rest sourced from reference TRBV25-1 and TRBJ2-1, is EADIYQTPRYLVIGTGKKITLECSQTMGHDKMYWYQQDPGMELHLIHYSYGVNSTEKGDLSSESTVSRIRTEHFPLTLESARPSHTSQYLCASSESGLNEQFFGPGTRLTVL.